The entry below gives a single TCR beta chain sequence along with its context. Original processing methods: Amplification from reference gene primers served as the basis for estimated nucleated cell counts. Sequencing used immunoSEQ multiplex PCR; TCRdb keeps in-frame clones, though not all of them. V and J calls and clone size follow that table, whereas D and trimming were derived from the DNA. Among about 210,000 clones, 80% to 90% were seen once, and the ten largest hold about 8.1%. The source of the sample is a study of blood T cell repertoires in COVID-19. On the study more broadly: From the United States, Italy and Spain came samples of acute and convalescent COVID-19. Sources were T cells, B-cell-depleted T cells, or PBMCs; the material itself was cDNA or gDNA.

The TCR comes from a woman between 50 and 59 years old with acute or convalescent COVID-19. The sequencing sample was made of peripheral blood.

CDR3 DNA sequence: TGTGCCAGCTGGGGAGCGGGAGTAAGGACCGGGGAGCTGTTTTTT. This encodes CASWGAGVRTGELFF. V gene TRBV27 combines with J gene TRBJ2-2, with TRBD2 matching 8 bases. The germline V gene has CDR1 MNHEY and CDR2 SMNVEV (reference sequence). J gave up 5 bases and V 8 bases, and 10 bases lay outside the gene matches. The CDR3 is 15 residues long.